In its sample, the clone carrying this T cell receptor (beta chain) was seen a few times. No antigen is known for it. This sample was included in a study of T cells after yellow fever vaccination. Study-wide points: Most primary-vaccination clones reappeared after the booster (approximately 95% CD4, about 88% CD8). Only a minor proportion of clonotypes was detected across both CD4 and CD8 compartments.

For TCR, cDNA came from 5'RACE template switching, which added a universal primer site and UMIs. TCRdb reprocessed the 5' RACE reads via MiXCR and lists one record per CDR3 protein. The sample consists of some 260,000 distinct CDR3 sequences, roughly 5% of them appearing once. The CDR3 covers 12 residues. The V gene's germline CDR1 is SGHNT and CDR2 YENEEA. V was shortened by 2 bases and J by 3 bases, with 4 bases between the two germline ends. The V and J genes are TRBV11-3 and TRBJ2-5; D call uncertain. The clonotype comes from a man younger than 35 who received the YFV17D yellow fever vaccine. The sequences come from CD4+ T cells sorted from PBMCs, collected on the day of the yellow fever booster vaccination. The CDR3 DNA is TGTGCCAGCAGCTTAAACAAAGAGACCCAGTACTTC. It encodes CASSLNKETQYF.